Below, one T cell receptor (beta chain) is given with its context. Antigen specificity is unknown. These data are taken from a study of post-analysis software for immune sequencing data. Incorporated into the TCR beta cDNA libraries were unique molecular identifiers, which served to reduce PCR and sequencing biases. cDNA molecules numbering around 450,000 came from approximately 0.91 to 9.4 million T cells. TCRdb re-analysed the PCR reads in MiXCR, keeping a single row per CDR3 protein. Counted here are some 690,000 distinct CDR3 sequences, 30% occurring once; the ten biggest clones make up 0.55% to 0.65%. The CDR3 loop spans 11 amino acids. V was clipped by 2 bases and J by 15 bases, with 12 bases between them. CDR1 and CDR2 (germline): SGHKS, YYEKEE (reference sequence). Regarding the study as a whole: Normalized Chao1 diversity in multiple sclerosis patients fell significantly below that of controls. Controls showed lower frequencies than patients for a handful of TRBV segments, and TRBV5-6, TRBV5-1 and TRBV20-1 were among these.

Sequencing input: blood. This chain uses TRBV5-5 with TRBJ2-4, with no clear D. The TCR sequence derives from a girl aged 5 to 17 with multiple sclerosis. As DNA, the CDR3 is TGTGCCAGCAGCTTAAGTGAGGTTCGGTACTTC. Residues: CASSLSEVRYF.